This is a list of T cell receptor beta chains from one sample in a study of blood T cells in healthy people across ages. One entry per CDR3 protein, called by TCRdb with MiXCR from the 5' RACE reads. The data contain 700,000 or so distinct CDR3 sequences, roughly 43% of them singletons. The specimen sequenced was blood. The origin of the receptors is a man aged 80 or over in good health. Both conserved end residues are part of each CDR3. Each record gives: D gene, V gene, clone size, J gene, CDR3 DNA, CDR3 protein. The D gene is left open where the match is weak. Not every row has a clone size; where given, it reads once, few, many or a size class.

d_call: TRBD2; v_call: TRBV6-2/TRBV6-3; clone_size: NA; j_call: TRBJ2-1; cdr3_nt: TGTGCCAGCAGTTACCTACTAGCGGGCGTTTCCTACAATGAGCAGTTCTTC; cdr3_aa: CASSYLLAGVSYNEQFF
d_call: NA; v_call: TRBV9; clone_size: NA; j_call: TRBJ2-4; cdr3_nt: TGTGCCAGCAGCTCAGAAGGAGGGGGCTCCTACGGGCAGTACTTC; cdr3_aa: CASSSEGGGSYGQYF
d_call: TRBD2; v_call: TRBV27; clone_size: NA; j_call: TRBJ2-2; cdr3_nt: TGTGCCAGCAGTTTGCCTTTAAGCGGGAGCGGAAACACCGGGGAGCTGTTTTTT; cdr3_aa: CASSLPLSGSGNTGELFF
d_call: NA; v_call: TRBV5-1; clone_size: few; j_call: TRBJ2-7; cdr3_nt: TGCGCCAGCCCTCAGGACCCCACGGACAGAAACGAGCAGTACTTC; cdr3_aa: CASPQDPTDRNEQYF
d_call: NA; v_call: TRBV7-2; clone_size: NA; j_call: TRBJ1-2; cdr3_nt: TGTGCCAGCAGCTTCTGGAGGGAGGATGGCTACACCTTC; cdr3_aa: CASSFWREDGYTF
d_call: TRBD1; v_call: TRBV13; clone_size: NA; j_call: TRBJ2-1; cdr3_nt: TGTGCCAGCAGCCCCCGGGACAGAGTATACAATGAGCAGTTCTTC; cdr3_aa: CASSPRDRVYNEQFF
d_call: NA; v_call: TRBV6-4; clone_size: NA; j_call: TRBJ2-7; cdr3_nt: TGTGCCACCATAAAACTGGGGTTTTGGGACGAGCAGTACTTC; cdr3_aa: CATIKLGFWDEQYF
d_call: TRBD1; v_call: TRBV11-1; clone_size: NA; j_call: TRBJ2-3; cdr3_nt: TGTGCCAGCAGACATCGGGACAGGGGTTTCACAGATACGCAGTATTTT; cdr3_aa: CASRHRDRGFTDTQYF
d_call: NA; v_call: TRBV14; clone_size: few; j_call: TRBJ2-6; cdr3_nt: TGTGCCAGCAGCCTAATACAGGGAACCTCCAGCGGGGCCAACGTCCTGACTTTC; cdr3_aa: CASSLIQGTSSGANVLTF
d_call: NA; v_call: TRBV10-3; clone_size: NA; j_call: TRBJ2-1; cdr3_nt: TGTGCCATCAGTGAGTCAGTGACGGGCAATGAGCAGTTCTTC; cdr3_aa: CAISESVTGNEQFF
d_call: TRBD1; v_call: TRBV11-2; clone_size: NA; j_call: TRBJ2-5; cdr3_nt: TGTGCCAGCAGGGTGACAGGGGAGGCTAGAGAGACCCAGTACTTC; cdr3_aa: CASRVTGEARETQYF
d_call: NA; v_call: TRBV6-2/TRBV6-3; clone_size: NA; j_call: TRBJ2-7; cdr3_nt: TGTGCCAGCAGTACGGACTTCCCCTCCTACGAGCAGTACTTC; cdr3_aa: CASSTDFPSYEQYF
d_call: NA; v_call: TRBV7-9; clone_size: NA; j_call: TRBJ1-2; cdr3_nt: TGTGCCAGCAGCTGCACCGGGACATTTGATCGTGGCTACACCTTC; cdr3_aa: CASSCTGTFDRGYTF
d_call: TRBD2; v_call: TRBV10-3; clone_size: many; j_call: TRBJ2-5; cdr3_nt: TGTGCCATCAGTGACGGGCTAGCGGGAAAAGAGACCCAGTACTTC; cdr3_aa: CAISDGLAGKETQYF
d_call: TRBD1; v_call: TRBV12-3/TRBV12-4; clone_size: few; j_call: TRBJ1-1; cdr3_nt: TGTGCCAGCTCCCCACGGGGACAGGGGGCCTCTGAAGCTTTCTTT; cdr3_aa: CASSPRGQGASEAFF
d_call: NA; v_call: TRBV29-1; clone_size: NA; j_call: TRBJ2-1; cdr3_nt: TGCAGCGTGGATGAGACAGGACTTTCCTACAATGAGCAGTTCTTC; cdr3_aa: CSVDETGLSYNEQFF
d_call: TRBD2; v_call: TRBV10-2; clone_size: NA; j_call: TRBJ2-7; cdr3_nt: TGCGCCAGCAGTGAGTCCTCTGTACGAATTTCGACTAGCGGGAGGGCCGAGCAGTACTTC; cdr3_aa: CASSESSVRISTSGRAEQYF
d_call: NA; v_call: TRBV3-1; clone_size: NA; j_call: TRBJ2-4; cdr3_nt: TGTGCCAGCAGCCAAGGGCAGGCTGAGCGGTACTTC; cdr3_aa: CASSQGQAERYF
d_call: NA; v_call: TRBV21-1; clone_size: NA; j_call: TRBJ2-7; cdr3_nt: TGTGCCAGCAGCGCCCGACACTACGAGCAGTACTTC; cdr3_aa: CASSARHYEQYF
d_call: TRBD2; v_call: TRBV28; clone_size: NA; j_call: TRBJ2-7; cdr3_nt: TGTGCCCTTGGTGGGAGGGCCCCCGAGCAGTACTTC; cdr3_aa: CALGGRAPEQYF
d_call: TRBD2; v_call: TRBV7-2; clone_size: NA; j_call: TRBJ2-2; cdr3_nt: TGTGCCAGCAGCCCGGGGGGGTTCACCGGGGAGCTGTTTTTT; cdr3_aa: CASSPGGFTGELFF
d_call: NA; v_call: TRBV10-3; clone_size: many; j_call: TRBJ1-2; cdr3_nt: TGTGCCTCTGAAGGGACGGGGAAGGGCGGCTACACCTTC; cdr3_aa: CASEGTGKGGYTF
d_call: NA; v_call: TRBV2; clone_size: NA; j_call: TRBJ2-7; cdr3_nt: TGTGCCAGCAGCCTACGGTCCGTCTACGAGCAGTACTTC; cdr3_aa: CASSLRSVYEQYF
d_call: TRBD1; v_call: TRBV20-1; clone_size: NA; j_call: TRBJ2-5; cdr3_nt: TGCAGTGCTAGAGGCTGGGACAGGGGGGTCCAAGAGACCCAGTACTTC; cdr3_aa: CSARGWDRGVQETQYF
d_call: TRBD2; v_call: TRBV11-3; clone_size: few; j_call: TRBJ2-1; cdr3_nt: TGTGCCAGCAGCTTAGGCGGGGGGACTAATGAGCAGTTCTTC; cdr3_aa: CASSLGGGTNEQFF
d_call: NA; v_call: TRBV30; clone_size: NA; j_call: TRBJ2-2; cdr3_nt: TGTGCCTGGAGTAATATCGGGGAGCTGTTTTTT; cdr3_aa: CAWSNIGELFF
d_call: TRBD1; v_call: TRBV18; clone_size: NA; j_call: TRBJ2-3; cdr3_nt: TGTGCCAGCTCACCATACGGGACAGGGATCGATACGCAGTATTTT; cdr3_aa: CASSPYGTGIDTQYF
d_call: TRBD1; v_call: TRBV4-3; clone_size: many; j_call: TRBJ2-5; cdr3_nt: TGTGCCAGCAGCCAGGACAGGGCGCGGGAGACCCAGTACTTC; cdr3_aa: CASSQDRARETQYF
d_call: NA; v_call: TRBV20-1; clone_size: many; j_call: TRBJ2-7; cdr3_nt: TGCAGTGCTAGGGAGCCGGACGCCCGAACTTACGAGCAGTACTTC; cdr3_aa: CSAREPDARTYEQYF
d_call: TRBD1; v_call: TRBV6-6; clone_size: NA; j_call: TRBJ2-7; cdr3_nt: TGTGCCAGCAGTTCCCCCGGGACAGGGAACTACGAGCAGTACTTC; cdr3_aa: CASSSPGTGNYEQYF
d_call: TRBD2; v_call: TRBV29-1; clone_size: many; j_call: TRBJ2-1; cdr3_nt: TGCAGCGTTGAGCGGGGGGCTTACAATGAGCAGTTCTTC; cdr3_aa: CSVERGAYNEQFF
d_call: NA; v_call: TRBV20-1; clone_size: few; j_call: TRBJ1-1; cdr3_nt: TGCAGTGCTAGTCGCCCCAGGGGAAAGGGCACTGAAGCTTTCTTT; cdr3_aa: CSASRPRGKGTEAFF
d_call: NA; v_call: TRBV29-1; clone_size: few; j_call: TRBJ2-7; cdr3_nt: TGCAGCGTTGGTGGAGGACCAGAGCAGTACTTC; cdr3_aa: CSVGGGPEQYF
d_call: NA; v_call: TRBV7-2; clone_size: NA; j_call: TRBJ1-1; cdr3_nt: TGTGCCAGCAGCTTAGGACCCCCCAACACTGAAGCTTTCTTT; cdr3_aa: CASSLGPPNTEAFF
d_call: TRBD1; v_call: TRBV12-3/TRBV12-4; clone_size: NA; j_call: TRBJ2-5; cdr3_nt: TGTGCCAGCAGTCGACAGGGGGCCTCCCAAGAGACCCAGTACTTC; cdr3_aa: CASSRQGASQETQYF
d_call: NA; v_call: TRBV29-1; clone_size: many; j_call: TRBJ2-1; cdr3_nt: TGCAGCGTTGATGCCAAGCGTGGCAATGAGCAGTTCTTC; cdr3_aa: CSVDAKRGNEQFF
d_call: NA; v_call: TRBV4-2; clone_size: NA; j_call: TRBJ1-1; cdr3_nt: TGTGCCAGCAGCCACGAGGGGCGCCGGAACACTGAAGCTTTCTTT; cdr3_aa: CASSHEGRRNTEAFF